This note documents a single T cell receptor (beta chain) sequence. This clone was observed a single time. The antigen this receptor binds is unknown. Base qualities are not recorded, but no much larger clone differs from it by a single base. Using the deep immunoSEQ assay, TCR CDR3 regions were amplified from genomic DNA by multiplex PCR. Extracted genomic DNA from each cell subset was distributed evenly across all wells of several immunoSEQ 96-well plates, and each plate was treated as a replicate. For unsorted PBMC, 300 ng of genomic DNA, equivalent to about 32,000 T cell genomes, went into each replicate PCR. Genomic DNA from unsorted PBMC was sequenced over ten immunoSEQ deep assay plates. Purified libraries were quantified with a Qubit 3.0 fluorometer, sized on a Bioanalyzer 2100, and re-quantified with the KAPA Library Quantification kit. Each immunoSEQ 96-well plate was sequenced on its own single-read 150-cycle Illumina NextSeq 550 flow cell. The source study handled its data this way. Because only junctional sequences without quality scores were contained in the immunoSEQ output, filtering matching that applied to full-length reads could not be performed. Sequences were annotated with PyIR, a Python wrapper for IgBLAST v1.9, and V/J genes and CDR3 were assigned using IMGT germline references. Reads were removed for weak V/J assignments (E-value above 1e-6), missing CDR3, stop codons, out-of-frame junctions, or ambiguous translated residues. V3J clonotypes were defined as sequences sharing an identical inferred V gene, J gene, and CDR3 amino acid sequence. The percentage overlap between two repertoires was calculated by dividing the number of shared unique clonotypes by the size of the smaller repertoire. Three approaches were used to assess repertoire richness: RTK rarefaction, the Chao1 estimator, and Recon v2.1 estimates of unobserved clonotypes. What TCRdb holds here is the immuneACCESS table cut down to in-frame rearrangements. Part of the clones is not present; checked against another copy, under half of the missing clones reflect an unresolved V gene, and the others are unexplained. That table gives V, J and clone size, and the DNA gave D and trimming. Here the sample has 530,000 or so clones; over 60% occur a single time. The top ten hold roughly an eighth of the sample.

This sample is part of a study of shared clonotypes between healthy human individuals (dated by TCRdb to 2020 to 2021). For the study in its entirety: The cohort included three men and a couple of women between 18 and 49 years of age. To estimate repertoire size and how much clonotype sharing occurs between individuals, the study deeply sequenced the blood TCR repertoires of 4 to 6 healthy adults. Different laboratories and diverse techniques were used to prepare libraries and sequence TCR repertoires, to increase sequencing depth and limit assay-specific biases. Between about 0.94 and 8.9 billion PBMCs per donor were obtained by leukapheresis.

The CDR3 runs 13 amino acids, cysteine and phenylalanine included. The only DNA kept is the CDR3, 39 bases in frame from the first base. V is cut by 4 bases and J by 1 base, and the space between the germline ends is 7 bases. From the germline V gene (reference sequence), CDR1 is LNHDA and CDR2 is SQIVND. The donors were healthy, HIV-negative adults who had no recently reported acute infections or vaccinations. Every donor was a Caucasian adult living in Nashville, Tennessee, USA. For unsorted samples, some 100 million PBMCs were counted and genomic DNA was extracted with the QIAamp DNA Blood Mini kit. After blood collection by leukapheresis, PBMCs were isolated using Ficoll-Histopaque density gradient centrifugation and then cryopreserved in the vapor phase of liquid nitrogen. General findings and caveats noted by the study authors: Sampling was restricted to blood, and TCR repertoires in tissue are likely to differ from TCR repertoires in blood. Because the study included only a small number of donors, the genetic and exposure-history diversity represented was limited. Pairwise subsampling led to the expectation that sequencing depth would affect the degree of clonotype sharing among donors.

The sequence was collected from a woman in her thirties or forties in good health. Some clones in this sample may be carry-over from other donors' samples. The sample consisted of PBMCs. This chain is built from TRBV19 and TRBJ1-1; no D gene can be assigned with confidence. The CDR3: CASSTTQNTEAFF. Here is the DNA: TGTGCCAGTAGTACCACACAGAACACTGAAGCTTTCTTT.